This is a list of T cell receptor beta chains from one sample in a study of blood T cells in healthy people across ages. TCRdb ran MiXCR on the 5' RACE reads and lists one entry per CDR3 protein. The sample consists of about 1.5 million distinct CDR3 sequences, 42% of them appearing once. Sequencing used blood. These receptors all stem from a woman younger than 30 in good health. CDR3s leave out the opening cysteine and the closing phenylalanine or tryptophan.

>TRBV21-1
ASSIPGISTPYEQY
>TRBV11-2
ASSLNPYPGQLSYEQY
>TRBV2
ASSEAGGQGHNYGYT
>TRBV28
ASSSSPWGDQPQH
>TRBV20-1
SARLAGAFYEQY
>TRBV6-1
ASRKTGVAEAF
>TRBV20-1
SPSGSSYNEQF
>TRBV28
ASSSLGQGPNEKLF
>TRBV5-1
ASSTTVGWETQY
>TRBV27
ASSLSSVPTDTQY
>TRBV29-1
SVGDPGLAGGTAYNEQF
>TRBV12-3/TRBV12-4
ASIGTGSSYNEQF